This T cell receptor beta chain came from a study of T-cell memory formation after mild COVID-19. Across the whole study: TCR clusters were mostly confined to one donor each. Study observations and caveats: Within pre-infection memory, some responding clones were found, suggesting cross-reactive memory joined. Mainly CM and EM harbored the contracting CD4+ clones; mainly EMRA harbored the CD8+ ones.

Barcoded TCR alpha and TCR beta cDNA libraries with UMIs came from 5'RACE using constant-segment primers. TCRdb re-called the 5' RACE reads with MiXCR, one entry per CDR3 protein. The sample gives about 400,000 distinct CDR3 sequences, approximately 15% of which show up once; 20% to 25% is in the top ten. As concerns this clonotype: Antigen specificity is unknown.

The length of the CDR3 is 14 residues. V lost 4 bases, J lost 4 bases, and 3 bases stayed unmatched. Germline V lookup: CDR1 ENHRY, CDR2 SYGVKD. Sequencing was done on a sample of PBMCs or a T cell subset sorted from them (not recorded which). The origin of this receptor is a man aged 18 to 29 who had mild COVID-19 (a few samples of this study predate the infection). Cell type and time point are not known. The rearrangement links TRBV10-3 to TRBJ1-1; 10 nucleotides match TRBD1. In DNA, the CDR3 is TGTGCCATCAGTGGGGGGACAGGGGCCACTGAAGCTTTCTTT. Translation gives CAISGGTGATEAFF.